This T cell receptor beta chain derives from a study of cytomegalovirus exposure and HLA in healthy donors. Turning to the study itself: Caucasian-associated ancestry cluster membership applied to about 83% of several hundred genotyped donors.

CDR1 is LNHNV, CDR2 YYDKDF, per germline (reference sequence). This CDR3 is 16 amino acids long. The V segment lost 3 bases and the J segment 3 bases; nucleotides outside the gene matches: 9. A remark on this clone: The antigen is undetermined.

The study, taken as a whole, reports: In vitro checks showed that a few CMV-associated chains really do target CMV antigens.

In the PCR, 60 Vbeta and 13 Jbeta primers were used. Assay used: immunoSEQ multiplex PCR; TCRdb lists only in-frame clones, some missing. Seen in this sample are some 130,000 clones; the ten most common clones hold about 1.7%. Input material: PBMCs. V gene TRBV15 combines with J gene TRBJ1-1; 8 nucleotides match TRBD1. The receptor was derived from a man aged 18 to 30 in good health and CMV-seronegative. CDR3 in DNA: TGTGCCACCAGCAGTTTATCTGGGACAGGACACACTGAAGCTTTCTTT. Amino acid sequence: CATSSLSGTGHTEAFF.